This T cell receptor beta chain was sequenced for a study of cytotoxic CD8 clonotypes in ibrutinib-treated CLL. Germline CDR1 LNHDA, CDR2 SQIVND (reference sequence). The CDR3 extends over 17 amino acids. Trimming took 4 bases from V and 0 from J, leaving 16 bases between them. Comments on this clone: What it binds is not known.

Study-level points and caveats: Sustained-remission and progressing patients diverged in sampling times.

Generated by immunoSEQ multiplex PCR, the TCRdb table keeps only in-frame clones and is missing some. The profile shows about 300,000 clones, 70% to 80% of them singletons. The chain couples TRBV19 to TRBJ1-5; D call uncertain. The receptor's source is a human donor with chronic lymphocytic leukemia. Sample: PBMCs, taken at disease progression, from a patient treated with ibrutinib. CDR3 sequence (DNA): TGTGCCAGTAGTACCCTTCGACCCCGGCCTAGCAATCAGCCCCAGCATTTT. It yields the protein CASSTLRPRPSNQPQHF.